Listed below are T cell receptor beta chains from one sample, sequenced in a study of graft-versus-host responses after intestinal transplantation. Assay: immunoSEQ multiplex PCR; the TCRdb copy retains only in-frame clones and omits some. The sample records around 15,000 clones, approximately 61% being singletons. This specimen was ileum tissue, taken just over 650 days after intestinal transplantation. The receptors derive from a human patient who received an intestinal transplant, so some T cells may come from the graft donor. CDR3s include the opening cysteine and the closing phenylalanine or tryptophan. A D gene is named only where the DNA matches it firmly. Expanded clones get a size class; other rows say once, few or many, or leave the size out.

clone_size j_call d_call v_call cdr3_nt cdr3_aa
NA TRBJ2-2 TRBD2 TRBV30 TGTGCCTGGAGTACTAGCGGGGGGGACACCGGGGAGCTGTTTTTT CAWSTSGGDTGELFF
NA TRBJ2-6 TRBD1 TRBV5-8 TGTGCCAGCAGCGTCAGGGGGCCTGGGGCCAACGTCCTGACTTTC CASSVRGPGANVLTF
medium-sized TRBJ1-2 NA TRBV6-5 TGTGCCAGCAGTTACAACCAGGACGCGGGCTATGGCTACACCTTC CASSYNQDAGYGYTF
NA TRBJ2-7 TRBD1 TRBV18 TGTGCCAGCTCACCACGACCTCAGGGGGACGAGCAGTACTTC CASSPRPQGDEQYF
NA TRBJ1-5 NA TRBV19 TGTGCCAGTAGTATTCAGACGGACTTCAATCAGCCCCAGCATTTT CASSIQTDFNQPQHF
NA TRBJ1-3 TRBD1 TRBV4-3 TGCGCCAGCAGCCAAGAGCATGGACAGGGGGTTGGAAACACCATATATTTT CASSQEHGQGVGNTIYF
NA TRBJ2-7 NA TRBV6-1 TGTGCCAGCAGTGAGGGGACAGAGGCGGGGGAGCAGTACTTC CASSEGTEAGEQYF
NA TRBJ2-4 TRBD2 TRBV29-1 TGCAGCGTTGGGGGAGGGGATAACATTCAGTACTTC CSVGGGDNIQYF
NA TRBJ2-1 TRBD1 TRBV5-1 TGCGCCAGCGGCCGAAATACAGGGGTGATGTACAATGAGCAGTTCTTC CASGRNTGVMYNEQFF
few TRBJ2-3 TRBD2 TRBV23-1 TGCGCCAGCAATCGACTAGCGGGGGCCCTCACAGATACGCAGTATTTT CASNRLAGALTDTQYF
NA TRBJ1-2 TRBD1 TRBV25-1 TGTGCCAGCAGCATTGGACAGGCTTATGGCTACACCTTC CASSIGQAYGYTF
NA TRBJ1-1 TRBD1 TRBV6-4 TGTGCCAGCAGTCCTACAGGGGGGGAGGACACTGAAGCTTTCTTT CASSPTGGEDTEAFF
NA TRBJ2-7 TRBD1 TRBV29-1 TGCAGCGTTGGGGGGCGAGACAGGGGGCGCGACGAGCAGTACTTC CSVGGRDRGRDEQYF
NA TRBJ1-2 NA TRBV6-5 TGTGCCAGCCGGAGAGGCTATGGCTACACCTTC CASRRGYGYTF
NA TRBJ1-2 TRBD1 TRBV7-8 TGTGCCAGCAGCTCGGGACAGGGCGGCTATGGCTACACCTTC CASSSGQGGYGYTF
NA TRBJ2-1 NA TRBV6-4 TGTGCCAGCAGTGGGACAGCATACAATGAGCAGTTCTTC CASSGTAYNEQFF
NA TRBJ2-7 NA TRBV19 TGTGCCAGTAGGGCCAGCGTTTCCGGCTACGAGCAGTACTTC CASRASVSGYEQYF
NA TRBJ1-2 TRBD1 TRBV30 TGTGCCTGGAGTCCCATCTTGAGCAGGGGGTACTATGGCTACACCTTC CAWSPILSRGYYGYTF
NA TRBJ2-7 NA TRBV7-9 TGTGCCAGCAGCTTAGACGCCCTAGACTACGAGCAGTACTTC CASSLDALDYEQYF
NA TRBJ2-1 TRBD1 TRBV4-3 TGCGCCAGCAGCCACGACAGGGGGTTCACCAATGAGCAGTTCTTC CASSHDRGFTNEQFF
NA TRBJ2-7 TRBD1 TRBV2 TGTGCCAGCAGTGAGCGACAGGGTAGACGGGACGAGCAGTACTTC CASSERQGRRDEQYF
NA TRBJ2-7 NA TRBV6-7 TGTGCCAGCAGTTACCCGACAGCCTACGAGCAGTACTTC CASSYPTAYEQYF
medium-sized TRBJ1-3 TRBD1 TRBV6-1 TGTGCCAGCAGTGAAGGGACAGGGGGCGGAAACACCATATATTTT CASSEGTGGGNTIYF
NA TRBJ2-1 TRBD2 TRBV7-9 TGTGCCAGCAGCTTAGTTCACTCGCGGGGGAGAGGGAATGAGCAGTTCTTC CASSLVHSRGRGNEQFF
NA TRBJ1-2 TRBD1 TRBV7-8 TGTGCCAGCAGCCAAAGGGACAGAGCCCGCGAGCTCACCTTC CASSQRDRARELTF
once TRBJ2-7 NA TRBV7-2 TGTGCCAGCAGCTTGAATCACCGGGACTGGATCTACGAGCAGTACTTC CASSLNHRDWIYEQYF
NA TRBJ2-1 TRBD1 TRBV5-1 TGCGCCAGCAGCTTGTCAGGGGGCGCGTCCTACAATGAGCAGTTCTTC CASSLSGGASYNEQFF
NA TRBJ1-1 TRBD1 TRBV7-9 TGTGCCAGCAGCCCAAGGACAGGGTGGAGCACTGAAGCTTTCTTT CASSPRTGWSTEAFF
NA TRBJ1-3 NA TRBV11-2 TGTGCCAGCAGCTTAGGGGGCGTCTCTGGAAACACCATATATTTT CASSLGGVSGNTIYF
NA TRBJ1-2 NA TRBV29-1 TGCAGCGTTGAAGATCCAGGGTACTATGGCTACACCTTC CSVEDPGYYGYTF
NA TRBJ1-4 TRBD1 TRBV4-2 TGTGCCAGCAGTCTTGGGGTACAGGGGCAGGGAACTAATGAAAAACTGTTTTTT CASSLGVQGQGTNEKLFF
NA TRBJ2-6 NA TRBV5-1 TGCGCCAGCAGCTTGGAAGGGGTCTCAGCTGGGGCCAACGTCCTGACTTTC CASSLEGVSAGANVLTF
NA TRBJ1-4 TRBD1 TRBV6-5 TGTGCCAGTTCACGGGACAGAAATAATGAAAAACTGTTTTTT CASSRDRNNEKLFF
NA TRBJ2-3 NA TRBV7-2 TGTGCCAGCAGCTGGCGGATCCCAGATACGCAGTATTTT CASSWRIPDTQYF
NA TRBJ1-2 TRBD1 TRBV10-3 TGTGCCATCAGTGAGGAGGGACAGGGGAGTGTAAGCTATGGCTACACCTTC CAISEEGQGSVSYGYTF
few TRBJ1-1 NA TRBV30 TGTGCCTGGAGTCTCCCCGGAGGAGGGCGGAGCATGCAAGCTTTCTTT CAWSLPGGGRSMQAFF
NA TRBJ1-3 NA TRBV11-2 TGTGCCAGCAGCTTAGTGAAGGGGAAGGCTGGAAACACCATATATTTT CASSLVKGKAGNTIYF
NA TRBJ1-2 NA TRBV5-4 TGTGCCAGCAGCTACGACAGTCGGGGCTACACCTTC CASSYDSRGYTF